The 27 T cell receptor beta chains presented below share a single source sample, sequenced in a study of OX40 agonist ivuxolimab in advanced cancers. The table came from immunoSEQ multiplex PCR; TCRdb's copy has only in-frame clones and leaves some out. Of tens of thousands of clones in the sample, roughly 84% were seen once. The sample was CD4+ or CD8+ T cells sorted from blood, taken in a trial of the OX40 agonist ivuxolimab. The receptors were sampled from an adult with an advanced solid tumor such as melanoma, head and neck, liver or kidney cancer.

This clone occurred once. This chain uses TRBV14 with TRBJ2-7, with D possibly being TRBD1 (6 bases). The CDR3 has 13 amino acids. V lost 1 base and J lost 4, with 8 bases in between. Germline lookup yields CDR1 SGHDN and CDR2 FVKESK. CDR3 in DNA: TGTGCCAGCAGCCAAGGGACAGCGTACGAGCAGTACTTC. Its protein product is CASSQGTAYEQYF.

V is TRBV5-6 and J is TRBJ2-5; the D call may be TRBD1 or TRBD2 (5 bases each). Gene TRBJ2-7 matches the end of the DNA better, so the J call may be wrong. The CDR3 is made up of 15 amino acids. The germline gives CDR1 SGHDT, CDR2 YYEEEE. The CDR3 nucleotides read TGTGCCAGCACAGCCCCGCCAGCCGAGGGGTACGAGCAGTACTTC. Encoded protein: CASTAPPAEGYEQYF.

The chain employs TRBV15 and TRBJ1-2; TRBD1 agrees at 7 bases. Per the germline V gene, CDR1 is LNHNV and CDR2 is YYDKDF (reference sequence). There are 15 residues in the CDR3. V was pared by 7 bases and J by 4 bases, with 12 bases of the junction left unmatched. The CDR3 protein is CATTPGTAAFYGYTF. The CDR3 bases are TGTGCCACCACCCCCGGGACAGCCGCTTTCTATGGCTACACCTTC.

On this clone: This sample includes further DNA sequences coding for the same CDR3. The chain joins TRBV28 to TRBJ2-3, with 8 bases lining up with TRBD2. CDR3 size: 15 residues. With 2 bases clipped from V and 1 base from J, the junction kept 2 bases outside the gene matches. CDR1 and CDR2 from the germline V gene are MDHEN and SYDVKM. Here the CDR3 DNA reads TGTGCCAGCAGTTTAACTAGCGGCCGCACAGATACGCAGTATTTT. Translating gives CASSLTSGRTDTQYF.

The rearrangement joins TRBV5-8 to TRBJ1-2, with no clear D. Germline loops: CDR1 SGHTS, CDR2 YDEGEE. Trimming removed 0 bases at V and 1 base at J, with 4 bases between. The CDR3 is made up of 13 amino acids. The CDR3 nucleotides read TGTGCCAGCAGCTTGGACGGTAACTATGGCTACACCTTC. Its translation: CASSLDGNYGYTF.

The chain carries TRBV5-4 and TRBJ1-6, with D possibly TRBD1 on 5 matching bases. The V end lost 6 bases, the J end lost 5 bases, and 12 bases lay between the germline ends. CDR3 length equals 14 residues. Germline V lookup: CDR1 SGHNT, CDR2 YYREEE (reference sequence). In nucleotides, the CDR3 is TGTGCCAGCACCCGACAGTTAAATAATTCACCCCTCCACTTT. Translating gives CASTRQLNNSPLHF. Complete variable domain (other parts from reference TRBV5-4 and TRBJ1-6): ETGVTQSPTHLIKTRGQQVTLRCSSQSGHNTVSWYQQALGQGPQFIFQYYREEENGRGNFPPRFSGLQFPNYSSELNVNALELDDSALYLCASTRQLNNSPLHFGNGTRLTVT.

The chain recombines TRBV5-1 with TRBJ1-1, with D hard to call. CDR1 and CDR2 from the germline V gene are SGHRS and YFSETQ. The CDR3 is 14 amino acids. V lost 0 bases and J lost 2, with 8 bases in between. CDR3 sequence (DNA): TGCGCCAGCAGCTTGGGTATGGAAAACACTGAAGCTTTCTTT. Encoded protein: CASSLGMENTEAFF.

The gene calls are TRBV18 and TRBJ2-1; 7 nucleotides align to TRBD1. This CDR3 has 14 amino acids. V was clipped by 2 bases and J by 5 bases; unmatched bases: 3. Per the germline V gene, CDR1 is KGHSH and CDR2 is LQKENI. The chain's CDR3 is CASSPETGHNEQFF. The CDR3 nucleotides read TGTGCCAGCTCACCAGAGACAGGGCACAATGAGCAGTTCTTC.

The chain combines TRBV7-9 with TRBJ2-7; TRBD2 matches at 7 bases. This CDR3 is 13 amino acids long. The J segment lost 2 bases and the V segment lost 10 bases, leaving 8 bases of the junction unmatched. The germline V gene has CDR1 SEHNR and CDR2 FQNEAQ (reference sequence). The CDR3 region is CATASGRAYEQYF. The CDR3 DNA is TGTGCCACCGCTAGCGGAAGAGCCTACGAGCAGTACTTC.

The V and J genes are TRBV21-1 and TRBJ2-7; the table's D gene call, TRBD2, was not cross checked with the DNA. TRBV21-1 is an annotated pseudogene. This CDR3 contains 14 residues. CDR3 protein: CASSNSGENCEQYF. CDR3 nucleotide sequence: TGTGCCAGCAGCAATTCGGGAGAGAACTGCGAGCAGTACTTC.

In this sample, this clone turned up once. This chain connects TRBV19 to TRBJ2-7; 9 nucleotides match TRBD2. The V gene's germline CDR1 is LNHDA and CDR2 SQIVND (reference sequence). The CDR3 is 14 amino acids. Trimming at V came to 4 bases and at J to 6 bases, leaving 7 bases not matched to a gene. CDR3 in amino acids: CASSTPGLAAEQYF. CDR3 bases: TGTGCCAGTAGTACCCCGGGACTAGCCGCCGAGCAGTACTTC.

The rearrangement uses TRBV7-9 and TRBJ2-1; tentatively, D is TRBD1 (6 bases). V was trimmed by 0 bases and J by 10 bases, leaving 10 bases between them. The CDR3 is 13 amino acids. Germline CDR1 reads SEHNR; CDR2 reads FQNEAQ (reference sequence). The CDR3 nucleotides are TGTGCCAGCAGCTTAGCCAGGGGAGAGGAGCAGTTCTTC. Residues: CASSLARGEEQFF.

Comment on this clone: Other DNA sequences in this sample translate to the same CDR3. V gene TRBV9 combines with J gene TRBJ2-2; no clear D gene. Germline values: CDR1 SGDLS, CDR2 YYNGEE. Trimming shortened V by 0 bases and J by 4 bases, and 4 bases separated the two germline ends. The CDR3 runs to 13 residues. CDR3 sequence: CASSVGGTGELFF. The CDR3 DNA is TGTGCCAGCAGCGTAGGGGGCACCGGGGAGCTGTTTTTT.

The count of this clone is one. V gene TRBV2 combines with J gene TRBJ2-7; TRBD1 aligns across 9 bases. CDR1 is SNHLY, CDR2 FYNNEI, per germline. The CDR3 is 13 residues long. The junction had 5 bases not matched to a gene; V was cut back by 7 bases and J by 4 bases. The CDR3 spells CASTRTGEYEQYF. CDR3 bases: TGTGCCAGCACCAGGACAGGGGAATACGAGCAGTACTTC.

This chain uses TRBV4-1 with TRBJ2-7; either TRBD1 or TRBD2 may supply D (5 bases each). The length of the CDR3 is 15 residues. The V end lost 4 bases, the J end lost 3 bases, and 16 bases lay between the germline ends. Germline V gene lookup returns CDR1 MGHRA and CDR2 YSYEKL. The CDR3 sequence is CASSLRDGGVYEQYF. CDR3 in DNA: TGCGCCAGCAGCCTCCGGGACGGAGGTGTCTACGAGCAGTACTTC.

The chain has TRBV6-6 and TRBJ2-7; a weak D match, TRBD1 (5 bases). This CDR3 has 11 amino acids. Trimming left V 2 bases short and J 9 bases short, with 8 bases between. Germline V lookup: CDR1 MNHNY, CDR2 SVGAGI (reference sequence). This chain's CDR3 is CASSYGAGQYF. Here the CDR3 DNA reads TGTGCCAGCAGTTACGGGGCTGGGCAGTACTTC.

The chain joins TRBV10-1 to TRBJ2-1; 9 bases are shared with TRBD1. Trimming cost V 2 bases and J 16 bases; bases outside gene matches: 21. The germline gives CDR1 WNHNN, CDR2 SYGVQD (reference sequence). The CDR3 length is 17 residues. CDR3: CASSENSPGQGVHIEFF. The DNA for the CDR3 is TGCGCCAGCAGTGAGAATTCACCGGGACAGGGTGTCCATATTGAATTCTTC.

The J gene is TRBJ2-3, the V gene TRBV11-1; D possibly corresponds to TRBD1 (6 bases). This CDR3 is built from 15 residues. V was cut by 4 bases and J by 4 bases, with 15 bases left in between. In germline, CDR1 is SGHAT, CDR2 FQDESV (reference sequence). CDR3 bases: TGTGCCAGCAGCTCCACAACTCAGGGGCCAGATACGCAGTATTTT. Residues: CASSSTTQGPDTQYF.

The chain joins TRBV27 to TRBJ1-5; weak D call: TRBD1 (6 bases). The CDR3 is made up of 15 amino acids. In germline, CDR1 is MNHEY, CDR2 SMNVEV (reference sequence). The V and J ends lost 6 bases and 0 bases respectively, with 12 bases between them. This CDR3 is CASRTTGASNQPQHF. CDR3 bases: TGTGCCAGCAGAACGACAGGAGCTAGCAATCAGCCCCAGCATTTT.

The chain uses TRBV7-8 and TRBJ2-7; 12 bases match TRBD2. This CDR3 region has 17 residues. The germline gives CDR1 SGHVS, CDR2 FQNEAQ. Trimming cost V 1 base and J 5 bases; bases outside gene matches: 9. The CDR3, as DNA: TGTGCCAGCAGCTTAGAAGGCAGGACTAGCGGGACTCACGAGCAGTACTTC. It encodes CASSLEGRTSGTHEQYF.

The chain employs TRBV5-1 and TRBJ2-1; D gene uncertain. V was cut by 1 base and J by 5 bases, with 10 bases left in between. Germline CDR1 reads SGHRS; CDR2 reads YFSETQ. The CDR3 contains 14 residues. The CDR3 protein is CASSLSSVDNEQFF. The CDR3, as DNA: TGCGCCAGCAGCTTGTCATCTGTGGACAATGAGCAGTTCTTC.

The V gene is TRBV28, the J gene TRBJ2-5; D unclear. Trimming shortened V by 5 bases and J by 2 bases, and 9 bases separated the two germline ends. Looked up from germline, CDR1 is MDHEN and CDR2 is SYDVKM. The CDR3 loop spans 13 amino acids. CDR3 DNA sequence: TGTGCCAGCAGTACAACAGTGCAAGAGACCCAGTACTTC. Residues: CASSTTVQETQYF.

The chain couples TRBV4-2 to TRBJ2-7; D is possibly TRBD2 (5 bases). This CDR3 has 14 residues. The germline V gene encodes CDR1 LGHNA and CDR2 YNFKEQ. Between the trimmed V and J ends, which lost 0 bases and 6 bases, there was a span of 12 bases. CDR3 region: CASSQDVRRPEQYF. CDR3 DNA: TGTGCCAGCAGCCAAGATGTGCGGAGGCCCGAGCAGTACTTC.

In this sample, this clone turned up a few times. V gene TRBV7-2 combines with J gene TRBJ2-7, with D perhaps matching TRBD2 (6 bases). This CDR3 region has 14 residues. Trimming shortened V by 1 base and J by 3 bases, and 10 bases separated the two germline ends. Germline CDR1 is SGHTA and CDR2 is FQGNSA. The CDR3 spells CASSLVTSSYEQYF. CDR3 sequence (DNA): TGTGCCAGCAGCTTAGTGACTAGTAGCTACGAGCAGTACTTC.

The chain employs TRBV27 and TRBJ2-5; 11 bases fit TRBD1. The J call may not be correct, given that the DNA end is closer to TRBJ2-7. Germline assignment: CDR1 MNHEY and CDR2 SMNVEV (reference sequence). The CDR3 totals 18 residues. The CDR3 sequence is CASSFRGTGGYSIYEQYF. The CDR3 DNA sequence: TGTGCCAGCAGTTTCCGCGGGACAGGGGGGTATTCGATCTACGAGCAGTACTTC.

This chain links TRBV21-1 with TRBJ1-4. TRBV21-1 is classified as a pseudogene. This CDR3 has 16 residues. The CDR3 region is CASSTKPGPSHEKLFF. Written as DNA, the CDR3 is TGTGCCAGCAGCACTAAACCGGGGCCTTCCCATGAAAAACTGTTTTTT.

V gene TRBV27 combines with J gene TRBJ1-5; TRBD1 matches 7 bases. The germline CDR1 and CDR2 sequences are MNHEY and SMNVEV (reference sequence). The CDR3 is made up of 15 amino acids. V gave up 5 bases and J gave up 2 bases; unmatched junction bases: 6. The CDR3 DNA sequence: TGTGCCAGCAGTGGGGACAGCTTTGGCAATCAGCCCCAGCATTTT. Protein: CASSGDSFGNQPQHF.